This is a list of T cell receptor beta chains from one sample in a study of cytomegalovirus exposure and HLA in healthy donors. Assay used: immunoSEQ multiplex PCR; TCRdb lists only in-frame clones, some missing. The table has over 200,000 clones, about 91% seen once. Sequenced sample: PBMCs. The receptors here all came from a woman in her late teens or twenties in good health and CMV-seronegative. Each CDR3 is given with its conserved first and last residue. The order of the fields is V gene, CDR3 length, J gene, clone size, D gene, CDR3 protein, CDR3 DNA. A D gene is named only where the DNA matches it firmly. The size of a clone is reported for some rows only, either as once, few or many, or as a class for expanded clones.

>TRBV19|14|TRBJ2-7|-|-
CASSIGGISYEQYF
TGTGCCAGTAGTATTGGAGGGATCTCCTACGAGCAGTACTTC
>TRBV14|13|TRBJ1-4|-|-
CASKRGSNEKLFF
TGTGCCAGCAAAAGGGGATCTAATGAAAAACTGTTTTTT
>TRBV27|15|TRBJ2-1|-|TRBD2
CASSWRLAVYNEQFF
TGTGCCAGCAGTTGGCGACTAGCGGTCTACAATGAGCAGTTCTTC
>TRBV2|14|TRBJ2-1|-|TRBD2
CAKRGGSLVNEQFF
TGTGCGAAACGGGGCGGGAGTTTAGTTAATGAGCAGTTCTTC
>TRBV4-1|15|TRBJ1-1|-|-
CASSPRGHLNTEAFF
TGCGCCAGCAGCCCTAGGGGACATTTGAACACTGAAGCTTTCTTT
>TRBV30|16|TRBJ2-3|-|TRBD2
CAWSVRLAGGTDTQYF
TGTGCCTGGAGTGTAAGACTAGCGGGAGGCACAGATACGCAGTATTTT
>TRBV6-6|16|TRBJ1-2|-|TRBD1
CASREQGARANYGYTF
TGTGCCAGCAGGGAACAGGGGGCGCGAGCTAACTATGGCTACACCTTC
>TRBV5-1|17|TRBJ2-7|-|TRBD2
CASSSLPRTSGRYEQYF
TGCGCCAGCAGCTCCCTCCCCCGGACTAGCGGCCGCTACGAGCAGTACTTC
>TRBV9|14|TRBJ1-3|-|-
CASSVVDSGNTIYF
TGTGCCAGCAGCGTAGTAGATTCTGGAAACACCATATATTTT
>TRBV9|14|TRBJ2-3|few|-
CASSAMSGTDTQYF
TGTGCCAGCAGCGCAATGTCAGGCACAGATACGCAGTATTTT
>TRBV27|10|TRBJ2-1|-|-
CASSPREQFF
TGTGCCAGCAGCCCCCGGGAGCAGTTCTTC
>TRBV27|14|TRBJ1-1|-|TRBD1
CASRWDSDNTEAFF
TGTGCCAGCAGATGGGACAGTGATAACACTGAAGCTTTCTTT
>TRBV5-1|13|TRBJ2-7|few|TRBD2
CASKRESLNEQYF
TGCGCCAGCAAGCGGGAGTCTTTAAACGAGCAGTACTTC
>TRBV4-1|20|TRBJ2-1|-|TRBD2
CASSPGLAGGWALESHEQFF
TGCGCCAGCAGCCCCGGGCTAGCGGGAGGTTGGGCCCTTGAGAGTCATGAGCAGTTCTTC
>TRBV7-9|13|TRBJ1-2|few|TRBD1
CASSLGQGYGYTF
TGTGCCAGCAGCTTGGGACAGGGGTATGGCTACACCTTC
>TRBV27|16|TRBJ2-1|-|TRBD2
CASSSGLAGIYNEQFF
TGTGCCAGCAGCTCCGGATTAGCGGGGATCTACAATGAGCAGTTCTTC
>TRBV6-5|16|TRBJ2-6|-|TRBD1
CASSSTGPSGANVLTF
TGTGCCAGCAGTTCGACAGGGCCCTCTGGGGCCAACGTCCTGACTTTC
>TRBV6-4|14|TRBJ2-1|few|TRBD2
CASSREGSYNEQFF
TGTGCCAGCAGTCGGGAGGGCTCCTACAATGAGCAGTTCTTC
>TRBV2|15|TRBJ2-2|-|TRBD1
CASSPRGIRTGELFF
TGTGCCAGCAGTCCCAGGGGGATAAGAACCGGGGAGCTGTTTTTT
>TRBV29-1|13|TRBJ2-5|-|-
CSVWRGLQETQYF
TGCAGCGTCTGGCGGGGTCTTCAAGAGACCCAGTACTTC
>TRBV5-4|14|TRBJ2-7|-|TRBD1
CASGDRDREYEQYF
TGTGCCAGCGGAGACCGGGACAGGGAGTACGAGCAGTACTTC
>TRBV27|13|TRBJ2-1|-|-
CASSPLGDSSQFF
TGTGCCAGCAGCCCATTAGGGGACTCAAGCCAGTTCTTC
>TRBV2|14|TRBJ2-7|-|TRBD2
CASSITSGSNEQYF
TGTGCCAGCAGTATCACTAGCGGGAGTAACGAGCAGTACTTC
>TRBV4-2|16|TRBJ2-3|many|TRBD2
CASSQDIAGGGDTQYF
TGTGCCAGCAGCCAGGACATAGCGGGAGGAGGTGATACGCAGTATTTT
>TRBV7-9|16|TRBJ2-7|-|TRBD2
CASSLVVPAGGAEQYF
TGTGCCAGCAGCTTAGTCGTGCCGGCGGGAGGAGCCGAGCAGTACTTC
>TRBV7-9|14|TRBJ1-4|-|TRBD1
CASSSGQGNEKLFF
TGTGCCAGCAGCTCGGGACAGGGGAATGAAAAACTGTTTTTT
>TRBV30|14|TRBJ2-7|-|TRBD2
CAWRTSSGMSEQYF
TGTGCCTGGAGGACGAGTAGCGGGATGTCCGAGCAGTACTTC
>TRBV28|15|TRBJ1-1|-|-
CASSLTAPLNTEAFF
TGTGCCAGCAGTTTAACAGCCCCTCTGAACACTGAAGCTTTCTTT
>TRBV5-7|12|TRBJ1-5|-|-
CASSQVNQPQHF
TGTGCCAGCAGCCAGGTCAATCAGCCCCAGCATTTT
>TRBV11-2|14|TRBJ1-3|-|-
CASSNYNSGNTIYF
TGTGCCAGCAGCAACTATAACTCTGGAAACACCATATATTTT
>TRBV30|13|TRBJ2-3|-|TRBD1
CAWRTGGWDTQYF
TGTGCCTGGAGGACAGGGGGGTGGGATACGCAGTATTTT
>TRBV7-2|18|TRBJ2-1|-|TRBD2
CASSLNSGRVPNGNEQFF
TGTGCCAGCAGCTTAAATAGCGGGAGGGTCCCCAACGGGAATGAGCAGTTCTTC
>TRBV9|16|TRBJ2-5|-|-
CASSGLSEPGVETQYF
TGTGCCAGCAGCGGCCTTAGCGAGCCCGGGGTCGAGACCCAGTACTTC
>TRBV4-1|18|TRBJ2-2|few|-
CASSQGPRGGPNTGELFF
TGCGCCAGCAGCCAAGGCCCCAGGGGAGGGCCGAACACCGGGGAGCTGTTTTTT
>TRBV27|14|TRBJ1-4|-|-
CASSRTGRREKLFF
TGTGCCAGCAGCAGAACAGGGAGACGCGAAAAACTGTTTTTT
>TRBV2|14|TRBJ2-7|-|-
CASIDGSISYEQYF
TGTGCCAGCATTGACGGGAGCATCTCCTACGAGCAGTACTTC
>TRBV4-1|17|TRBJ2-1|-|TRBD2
CASSQESGTSFYNEQFF
TGCGCCAGCAGCCAAGAGTCCGGGACTAGCTTTTACAATGAGCAGTTCTTC
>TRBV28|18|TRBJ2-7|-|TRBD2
CASSPGLAGGKISYEQYF
TGTGCCAGCAGTCCGGGACTAGCGGGAGGAAAAATCTCCTACGAGCAGTACTTC
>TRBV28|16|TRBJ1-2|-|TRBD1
CASSPRGSRGSYGYTF
TGTGCCAGCAGTCCCAGGGGGAGTCGCGGGTCTTATGGCTACACCTTC
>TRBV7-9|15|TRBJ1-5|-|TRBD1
CASSLSGGRQQPQHF
TGTGCCAGCAGCTTATCAGGGGGGCGACAGCAGCCCCAGCATTTT
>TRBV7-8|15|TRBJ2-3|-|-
CASSEQQGSLDTQYF
TGTGCCAGCAGCGAACAGCAGGGGTCCCTTGATACGCAGTATTTT